One TCR beta chain is described in this entry. Its antigen is unknown. No base qualities exist here, and no much larger clone lies one base off it. The time point label of this sample denotes: before neoadjuvant nivolumab. None of the patients had received prior systemic or radiation treatment, and all were newly diagnosed with stage II-IVA oral cavity squamous cell carcinoma. The cohort consisted of patients with HPV-negative, locally advanced oral cavity squamous cell carcinoma. Peripheral blood mononuclear cells were analyzed directly, without maintenance or expansion in culture. Samples were obtained from a longitudinal correlative study of a single-arm phase II trial of neoadjuvant nivolumab in oral cavity squamous cell carcinoma. Genomic DNA-based TCRbeta sequencing was performed on subject-matched pre- and post-treatment PBMCs and tumors from three responders and three non-responders. Peripheral blood mononuclear cells were collected before nivolumab treatment and again after treatment, at the time of surgery. The Maxwell RSC DNA from Cells kit was used to isolate genomic DNA from PBMCs.

For deep sequencing of PBMC libraries, mostly 450 to 500 ng of input genomic DNA was used, and six replicates were run per sample. TCRbeta libraries were prepared with the immunoSEQ hsTCRbeta kit according to the manufacturer's instructions. The completed libraries were mixed into a single pool at 3 nM, then sequenced with an Illumina NovaSeq 6000 S4 flow cell. Per the authors' processing: The immunoSEQ Analyzer handled quality control and preprocessing of the raw data. The analysis was restricted to productive rearrangements, with each unique CDR3 amino acid sequence defining a clonotype. Repertoire clonality was estimated as the Gini-Simpson index, computed with the R package tcR. Student's t test was used to compare Gini indices, while Pearson correlation assessed associations with tumor size change. This is the immuneACCESS table as TCRdb keeps it, with only in-frame sequences that have V and J called. A part of the clones is gone; compared with another copy, unresolved V genes explain less than half, and the rest is unexplained. V and J calls and clone size are given by that table; D and trimming were obtained from the DNA. The sample table shows about 72,000 clones, and around 83% are seen once. The ten largest clones represent less than 4% of the sample.

CDR1 and CDR2, looked up from the germline V gene (reference sequence), are WNHNN and SYGVQD. A distance of 15 bases separates the germline ends of V and J, which lose 7 bases and 5 bases respectively. The CDR3 numbers 13 residues from cysteine through phenylalanine. Only the CDR3 DNA is retained, 39 bases long and in frame from the first base. The data stem from a study of neoadjuvant anti-PD-1 for oral cavity cancer (dated by TCRdb to the early 2020s). Background on the whole study: Patients mostly received three to four biweekly doses of nivolumab at 3 mg/kg before curative-intent surgical resection. The parent correlative cohort included some 13 patients, with a 33% response rate. Responders were defined as patients with complete response, partial response or stable disease by RECIST 1.1; non-responders were defined as patients with progression. A fourth nivolumab dose was given around day 43 to patients without progression, and definitive surgical resection was performed in those patients on days 50-56. Here is what the overall study found, with its caveats: Higher pretreatment blood TCRbeta clonality and lower post-treatment tumor TCRbeta clonality were correlated with higher pretreatment blood Treg/Th17 ratios. Only a few patients per response group were included in the TCR analyses, and the authors called for validation in larger cohorts. After neoadjuvant nivolumab, T cell clonality (Gini index) in PBMCs was significantly higher in non-responders than in responders.

The chain was built from TRBV10-1 and TRBJ2-7; the D region possibly corresponds to TRBD1 (7 bases align). The source is a person between 40 and 85 years old with oral cavity squamous cell carcinoma. The sample in question was PBMCs, obtained before nivolumab (anti-PD-1) treatment. The CDR3 has the sequence CASIAQGRHEQYF. The DNA sequence follows: TGCGCCAGCATAGCACAGGGGAGGCACGAGCAGTACTTC.